This record concerns one T cell receptor beta chain sequence. The antigen is not known. The source of the sample is a study of T cell responses to AZD1222 COVID-19 vaccine. Study-wide results and limits: Just a handful of AZD1222 recipients tested seropositive at baseline.

Germline CDR1 MGHRA, CDR2 YSYEKL. Deletions cut 4 bases from V and 3 bases from J, with 18 bases between. The length of the CDR3 is 16 residues. Produced via immunoSEQ multiplex PCR; TCRdb's table is partial and in-frame only. The sample gives approximately 80,000 clones, approximately 85% of which show up once; about 3.5% is in the top ten. Pooled in the analysis were second doses at about 4 or about 12 weeks. The chain has TRBV4-1 and TRBJ1-1, with a possible D match to TRBD1 (5 bases). The sample in question was peripheral blood, obtained 28 days after the second AZD1222 dose. The TCR sequence derives from an adult who received the AZD1222 COVID-19 vaccine. The CDR3 here is CASSLNGDSQHTEAFF. CDR3 sequence (DNA): TGCGCCAGCAGCCTCAACGGGGACTCGCAGCACACTGAAGCTTTCTTT.